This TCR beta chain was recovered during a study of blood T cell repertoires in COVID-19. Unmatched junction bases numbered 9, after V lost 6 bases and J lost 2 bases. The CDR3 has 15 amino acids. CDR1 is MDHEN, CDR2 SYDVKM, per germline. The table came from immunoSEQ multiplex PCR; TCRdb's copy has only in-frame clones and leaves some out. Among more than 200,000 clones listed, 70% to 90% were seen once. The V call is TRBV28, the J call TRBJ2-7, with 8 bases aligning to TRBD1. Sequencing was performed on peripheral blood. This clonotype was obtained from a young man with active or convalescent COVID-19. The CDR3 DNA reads TGTGCCAGCAGACCCTCCGGGACAGGCCCCTACGAGCAGTACTTC. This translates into CASRPSGTGPYEQYF.